These T cell receptor beta chains were read from a single sample in a study of monozygotic twins with inflammatory bowel disease. One entry per CDR3 protein, without DNA, is what TCRdb gives after re-calling the 5' RACE reads. The sample has about 160,000 distinct CDR3 sequences. Sequenced sample: blood. The source is a human donor with ulcerative colitis or Crohn's disease, or a healthy co-twin of an affected twin (not recorded which). Each CDR3 is given with its conserved first and last residue.

V: TRBV6-5
J: TRBJ1-1
CDR3: CASSFPMGGGYDTEAFF

V: TRBV5-6
J: TRBJ1-3
CDR3: CASSVGPNTGNTIYF

V: TRBV5-1
J: TRBJ2-1
CDR3: CASSSFAIKSSYNEQFF

V: TRBV5-1
J: TRBJ1-3
CDR3: CASSWSSGNTIYF

V: TRBV11-2
J: TRBJ2-3
CDR3: CASSLGPGRHTDTQYF

V: TRBV28
J: TRBJ2-7
CDR3: CASTVRRLAELYEQYF

V: TRBV28
J: TRBJ2-7
CDR3: CASRPTAYEQYF

V: TRBV10-3
J: TRBJ2-5
CDR3: CAISESHGLAGGTPQETQYF

V: TRBV5-4
J: TRBJ2-1
CDR3: CASSSLAGGFYNEQFF

V: TRBV27
J: TRBJ1-2
CDR3: CASRATGGRGYGYTF

V: TRBV12-3/TRBV12-4
J: TRBJ1-5
CDR3: CASSKVTGVRRGPQHF